This entry lists 11 T cell receptor beta chains sequenced from one sample in a study of immune evolution from preneoplasia to lung adenocarcinoma (dated by TCRdb to the early 2020s). Library preparation employed the immunoSEQ multiplex PCR assay. The source is immuneACCESS, and TCRdb retained only in-frame sequences with V and J called. Part of the clones is not carried over; for the studies checked, unresolved V genes explain less than half of this, and the remainder is unexplained. This sample has about 10,000 clones in its table, and around 79% of those were observed once. In total, the top ten clones hold approximately 4.1% of the sample. The material sequenced was FFPE minimally invasive lung adenocarcinoma tissue. The sample's cell subset or site label is to be understood as: micro-invasive lung adenocarcinoma (MIA). These receptors were obtained from a person between 60 and 79 years old with lung adenocarcinoma.

This rearrangement joins TRBV7-2 to TRBJ2-3, with 11 bases matching TRBD2. Unmatched junction bases numbered 2, after V lost 3 bases and J lost 3 bases. CDR3 length: 15 amino acids. The germline V gene encodes CDR1 SGHTA and CDR2 FQGNSA. The CDR3 region has the DNA TGTGCCAGCAGCTTTGTAGCGGGGGGGACAGATACGCAGTATTTT. Amino acids: CASSFVAGGTDTQYF.

The chain employs TRBV6-5 and TRBJ2-7, with a tentative D call TRBD1 (6 bases). Trimming took off 6 bases at V and 9 bases at J, with 12 bases between the two ends. Germline CDR1 is MNHEY and CDR2 is SVGAGI. There are 11 residues in the CDR3. The CDR3 loop reads CASRTQGGQYF. The CDR3 DNA follows: TGTGCCAGCAGGACACAGGGCGGGCAGTACTTC.

The rearrangement uses TRBV14 and TRBJ2-5; possibly TRBD1 or TRBD2 for D (5 bases each). Germline V gives CDR1 SGHDN, CDR2 FVKESK. The CDR3 has 14 amino acids. V shed 0 bases and J shed 4 bases, with 9 bases lying between them. Here the CDR3 DNA reads TGTGCCAGCAGCCAAGATTGGGACGCAGAGACCCAGTACTTC. Encoded protein: CASSQDWDAETQYF.

The chain has TRBV5-1 and TRBJ2-5, with unresolved D. The germline V and J ends were trimmed by 5 bases and 1 base, with 3 bases remaining between them. The CDR3 loop spans 11 amino acids. Germline CDR1 SGHRS, CDR2 YFSETQ. The chain's CDR3 is CASSSQETQYF. The DNA for the CDR3 is TGCGCCAGCAGTTCCCAAGAGACCCAGTACTTC.

This clone was detected only once. The chain is built from TRBV4-3 and TRBJ2-3; 7 nucleotides agree with TRBD1. The V segment lost 1 base and the J segment 2 bases; nucleotides outside the gene matches: 6. CDR3 length: 16 residues. The germline V gene has CDR1 LGHNA and CDR2 YSLEER. CDR3 amino acids: CASSQGTGSSTDTQYF. CDR3 nucleotide sequence: TGCGCCAGCAGCCAAGGGACAGGTTCATCCACAGATACGCAGTATTTT.

This chain uses TRBV7-8 with TRBJ2-5; D may correspond to TRBD1 or TRBD2 (5 bases each). Trimming removed 0 bases at V and 5 bases at J, with 28 bases between. The CDR3 spans 20 residues. Germline values: CDR1 SGHVS, CDR2 FQNEAQ. For the CDR3, the DNA is TGTGCCAGCAGCTTAGCGGGGTGGTCAGGGAGCAAAGTCATGGTTGAGACCCAGTACTTC. It specifies CASSLAGWSGSKVMVETQYF. Looking up the rest from reference TRBV7-8 and TRBJ2-5 gives the full variable domain: GAGVSQSPRYKVAKRGQDVALRCDPISGHVSLFWYQQALGQGPEFLTYFQNEAQLDKSGLPSDRFFAERPEGSVSTLKIQRTQQEDSAVYLCASSLAGWSGSKVMVETQYFGPGTRLLVL.

The chain has TRBV15 and TRBJ1-5; TRBD1 matches 8 bases. CDR3 length: 16 residues. Germline trimming cut 5 bases from V and 5 bases from J; bases unmatched to any gene: 11. Germline loops: CDR1 LNHNV, CDR2 YYDKDF (reference sequence). CDR3 in amino acids: CATSRAGGEPHQPQHF. The CDR3 DNA follows: TGTGCCACCAGCCGGGCAGGGGGCGAGCCCCATCAGCCCCAGCATTTT. The whole variable domain, remainder taken from reference TRBV15 and TRBJ1-5, is DAMVIQNPRYQVTQFGKPVTLSCSQTLNHNVMYWYQQKSSQAPKLLFHYYDKDFNNEADTPDNFQSRRPNTSFCFLDIRSPGLGDTAMYLCATSRAGGEPHQPQHFGDGTRLSIL.

This clone was seen more than once but under ten times. This chain uses TRBV5-1 with TRBJ1-2; possibly TRBD1 for D (6 bases). In germline, CDR1 is SGHRS, CDR2 YFSETQ. The V gene lost 5 bases and the J gene lost 5 bases, with 16 bases spanning the gap. There are 14 residues in the CDR3. The CDR3 nucleotides read TGCGCCAGCAGTGCCCCAGGGGTTGTGTATGGCTACACCTTC. Residues: CASSAPGVVYGYTF.

The rearrangement links TRBV19 to TRBJ1-2, with 7 nucleotides matching TRBD1. V shed 10 bases and J 6 bases; nucleotides not matched to a gene: 14. The CDR3 is 14 amino acids. Germline V gene sequence: CDR1 LNHDA, CDR2 SQIVND (reference sequence). This CDR3 reads CATMRQGSYNGYTF. The DNA for the CDR3 is TGTGCCACCATGCGACAGGGAAGCTATAATGGCTACACCTTC.

V usage is TRBV6-5 and J usage is TRBJ2-3, with D tentatively TRBD1 (6 bases). Trimming took off 5 bases at V and 0 bases at J, with 12 bases between the two ends. Per germline, CDR1 MNHEY and CDR2 SVGAGI. This CDR3 is 15 amino acids long. The CDR3 sequence is CASSHTGHSTDTQYF. CDR3 in DNA: TGTGCCAGCAGTCATACGGGACATAGCACAGATACGCAGTATTTT.

This rearrangement joins TRBV19 to TRBJ2-3; 9 nucleotides align to TRBD1. Germline values: CDR1 LNHDA, CDR2 SQIVND (reference sequence). The CDR3 is 18 residues long. The V segment lost 1 base and the J segment 4 bases; nucleotides outside the gene matches: 12. CDR3 protein: CASSIVPGTGSRADTQYF. The CDR3 DNA sequence: TGTGCCAGTAGTATAGTCCCCGGGACAGGGAGTCGCGCAGATACGCAGTATTTT. Full variable domain (missing parts from reference TRBV19 and TRBJ2-3): DGGITQSPKYLFRKEGQNVTLSCEQNLNHDAMYWYRQDPGQGLRLIYYSQIVNDFQKGDIAEGYSVSREKKESFPLTVTSAQKNPTAFYLCASSIVPGTGSRADTQYFGPGTRLTVL.